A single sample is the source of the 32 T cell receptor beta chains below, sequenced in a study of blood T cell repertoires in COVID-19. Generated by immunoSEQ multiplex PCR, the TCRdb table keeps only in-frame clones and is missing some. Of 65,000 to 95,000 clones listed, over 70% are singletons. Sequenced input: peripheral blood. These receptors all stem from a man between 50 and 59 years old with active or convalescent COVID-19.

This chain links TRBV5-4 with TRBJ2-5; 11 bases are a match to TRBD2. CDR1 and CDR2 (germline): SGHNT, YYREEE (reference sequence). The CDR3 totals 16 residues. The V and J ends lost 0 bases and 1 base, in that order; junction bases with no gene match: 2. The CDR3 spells CASSLGLAGLQETQYF. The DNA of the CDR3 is TGTGCCAGCAGCTTGGGACTAGCGGGGCTCCAAGAGACCCAGTACTTC.

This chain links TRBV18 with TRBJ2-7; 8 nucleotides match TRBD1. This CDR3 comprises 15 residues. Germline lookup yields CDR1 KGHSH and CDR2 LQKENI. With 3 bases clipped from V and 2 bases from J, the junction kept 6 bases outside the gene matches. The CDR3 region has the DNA TGTGCCAGCTCACCGGGAGACAGGGGAACCTACGAGCAGTACTTC. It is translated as CASSPGDRGTYEQYF.

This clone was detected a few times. CDR3 DNA sequence: TGTGCCAGCAGTTACTTTCAGTCGGGAACCCCTGAAGCTTTCTTT. Protein product: CASSYFQSGTPEAFF. V is TRBV6-5 and J is TRBJ1-1, with D unclear. Trimming removed 1 base at V and 6 bases at J, with 15 bases between. This CDR3 spans 15 amino acids. Germline lookup yields CDR1 MNHEY and CDR2 SVGAGI.

The CDR3 DNA reads as TGTGCCAGTAGTATGGGTTTTATAGGAGGCACTGAAGCTTTCTTT. Translating it yields CASSMGFIGGTEAFF. The chain has TRBV19 and TRBJ1-1; D is undetermined. Looked up from germline, CDR1 is LNHDA and CDR2 is SQIVND (reference sequence). The ends were cut back, 3 bases at V and 4 bases at J, with 15 bases in the middle. This CDR3 contains 15 residues.

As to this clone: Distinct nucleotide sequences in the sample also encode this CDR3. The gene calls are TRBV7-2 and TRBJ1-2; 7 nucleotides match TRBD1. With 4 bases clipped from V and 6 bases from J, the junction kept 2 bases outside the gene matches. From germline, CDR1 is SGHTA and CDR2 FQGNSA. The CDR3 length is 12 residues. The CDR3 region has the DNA TGTGCCAGCAGCTCTACAGGGGATGGCTACACCTTC. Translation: CASSSTGDGYTF.

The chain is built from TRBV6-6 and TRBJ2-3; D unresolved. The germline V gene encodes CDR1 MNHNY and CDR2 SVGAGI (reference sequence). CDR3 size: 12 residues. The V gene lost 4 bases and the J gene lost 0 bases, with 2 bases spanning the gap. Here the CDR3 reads CASSLSTDTQYF. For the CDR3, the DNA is TGTGCCAGCAGTTTAAGCACAGATACGCAGTATTTT.

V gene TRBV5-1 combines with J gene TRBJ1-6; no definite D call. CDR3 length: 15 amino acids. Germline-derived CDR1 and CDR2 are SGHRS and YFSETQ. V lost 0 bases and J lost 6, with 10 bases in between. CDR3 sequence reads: CASSLGHQINSPLHF. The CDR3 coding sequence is TGCGCCAGCAGCTTGGGACACCAGATTAATTCACCCCTCCACTTT. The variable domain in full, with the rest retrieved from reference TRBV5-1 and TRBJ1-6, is KAGVTQTPRYLIKTRGQQVTLSCSPISGHRSVSWYQQTPGQGLQFLFEYFSETQRNKGNFPGRFSGRQFSNSRSEMNVSTLELGDSALYLCASSLGHQINSPLHFGNGTRLTVT.

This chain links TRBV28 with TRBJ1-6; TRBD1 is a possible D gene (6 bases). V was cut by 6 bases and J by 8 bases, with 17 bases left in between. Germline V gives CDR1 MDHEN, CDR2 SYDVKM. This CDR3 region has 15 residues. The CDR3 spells CASSSRTGLDSPLHF. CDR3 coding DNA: TGTGCCAGCAGCAGCAGAACAGGGTTGGATTCACCCCTCCACTTT. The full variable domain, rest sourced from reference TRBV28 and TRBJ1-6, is DVKVTQSSRYLVKRTGEKVFLECVQDMDHENMFWYRQDPGLGLRLIYFSYDVKMKEKGDIPEGYSVSREKKERFSLILESASTNQTSMYLCASSSRTGLDSPLHFGNGTRLTVT.

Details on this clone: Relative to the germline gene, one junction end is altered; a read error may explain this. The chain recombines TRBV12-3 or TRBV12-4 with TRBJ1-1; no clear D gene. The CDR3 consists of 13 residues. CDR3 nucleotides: TGTGCCAGCAGGTTAGGGAGGAACACTGAAGCTTTCTTT. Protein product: CASRLGRNTEAFF.

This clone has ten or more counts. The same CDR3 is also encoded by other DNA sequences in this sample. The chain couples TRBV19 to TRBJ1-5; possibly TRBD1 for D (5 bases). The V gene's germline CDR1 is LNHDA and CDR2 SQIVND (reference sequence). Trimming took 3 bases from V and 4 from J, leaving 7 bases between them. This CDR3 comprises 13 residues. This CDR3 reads CASSIAGNQPQHF. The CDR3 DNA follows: TGTGCCAGTAGTATCGCAGGGAATCAGCCCCAGCATTTT.

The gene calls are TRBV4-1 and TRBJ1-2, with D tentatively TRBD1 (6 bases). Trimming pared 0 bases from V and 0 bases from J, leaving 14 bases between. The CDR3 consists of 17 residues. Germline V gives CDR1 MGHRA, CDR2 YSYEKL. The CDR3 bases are TGCGCCAGCAGCCAAGAGACAGGTTCGTTAGCTAACTATGGCTACACCTTC. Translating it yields CASSQETGSLANYGYTF.

CDR3 amino acids: CASSGSGGLNEQFF. The CDR3 DNA reads TGTGCCAGCAGCGGTAGCGGGGGGTTGAATGAGCAGTTCTTC. This chain connects TRBV7-3 to TRBJ2-1; TRBD2 aligns across 10 bases. Germline V gene data show CDR1 as SGHTA and CDR2 as FQGTGA. Trimming took 5 bases from V and 7 from J; bases not matched to a gene: 5. CDR3 length: 14 residues.

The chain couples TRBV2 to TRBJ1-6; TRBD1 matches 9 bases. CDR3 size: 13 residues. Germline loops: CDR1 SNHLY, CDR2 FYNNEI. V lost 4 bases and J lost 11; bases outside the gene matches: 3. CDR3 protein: CASSGDRETPLHF. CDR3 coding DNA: TGTGCCAGCAGTGGGGACAGGGAGACACCCCTCCACTTT.

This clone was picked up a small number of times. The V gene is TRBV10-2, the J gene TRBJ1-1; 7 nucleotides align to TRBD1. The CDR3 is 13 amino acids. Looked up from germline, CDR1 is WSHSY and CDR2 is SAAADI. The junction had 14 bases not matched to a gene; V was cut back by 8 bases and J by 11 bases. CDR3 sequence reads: CASAQRGTDRAFF. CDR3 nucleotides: TGCGCCAGCGCTCAACGGGGGACGGACAGGGCTTTCTTT.

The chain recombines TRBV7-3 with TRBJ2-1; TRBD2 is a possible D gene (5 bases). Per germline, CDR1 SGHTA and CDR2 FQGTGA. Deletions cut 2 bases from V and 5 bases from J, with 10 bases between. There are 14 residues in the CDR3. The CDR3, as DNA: TGTGCCAGCAGCTTAGCGGGCCTTAACAATGAGCAGTTCTTC. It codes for CASSLAGLNNEQFF.

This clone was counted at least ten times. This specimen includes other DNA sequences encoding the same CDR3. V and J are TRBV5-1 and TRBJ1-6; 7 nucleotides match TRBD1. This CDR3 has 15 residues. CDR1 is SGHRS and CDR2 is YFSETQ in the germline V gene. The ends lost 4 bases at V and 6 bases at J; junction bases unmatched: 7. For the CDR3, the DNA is TGCGCCAGCAGCACTAGACAGGGCGCTAATTCACCCCTCCACTTT. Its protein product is CASSTRQGANSPLHF.

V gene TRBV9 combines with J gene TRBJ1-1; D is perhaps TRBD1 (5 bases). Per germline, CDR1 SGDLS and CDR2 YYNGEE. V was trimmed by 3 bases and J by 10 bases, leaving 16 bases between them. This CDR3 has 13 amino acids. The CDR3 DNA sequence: TGTGCCAGCAGCGCCGTAGCCTGGGGGGGAGCTTTCTTT. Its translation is CASSAVAWGGAFF. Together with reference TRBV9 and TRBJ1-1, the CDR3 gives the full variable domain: DSGVTQTPKHLITATGQRVTLRCSPRSGDLSVYWYQQSLDQGLQFLIQYYNGEERAKGNILERFSAQQFPDLHSELNLSSLELGDSALYFCASSAVAWGGAFFGQGTRLTVV.

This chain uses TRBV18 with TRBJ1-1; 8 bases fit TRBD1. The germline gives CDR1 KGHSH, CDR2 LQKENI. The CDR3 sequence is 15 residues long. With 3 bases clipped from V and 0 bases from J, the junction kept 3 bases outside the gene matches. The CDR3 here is CASSPLTGVNTEAFF. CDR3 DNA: TGTGCCAGCTCACCCTTGACAGGGGTGAACACTGAAGCTTTCTTT.

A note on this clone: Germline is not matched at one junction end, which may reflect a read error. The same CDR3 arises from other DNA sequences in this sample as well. The CDR3: CASRPGQGHGYTF. As DNA, the CDR3 is TGTGCCAGCAGACCGGGACAGGGACATGGCTATACCTTC. The chain recombines TRBV12-3 or TRBV12-4 with TRBJ1-2; TRBD1 agrees at 9 bases. The CDR3 is 13 residues long.

CDR3 DNA: TGCAGCGTTGAAGGGGGACTGTTCGGAGGAGGCAATGAGCAGTTCTTC. It yields the protein CSVEGGLFGGGNEQFF. J is TRBJ2-1 and V is TRBV29-1, with D perhaps TRBD2 (6 bases). Germline V gene sequence: CDR1 SQVTM, CDR2 ANQGSEA. The CDR3 contains 16 residues. Trimming left V 1 base short and J 6 bases short, with 19 bases between.

DNA for the CDR3: TGTGCCAGCAGCTTAGGGTCTAGCGGGGGGACTAGAGAGCAGTACTTC. Its translation: CASSLGSSGGTREQYF. The rearrangement links TRBV7-2 to TRBJ2-7, with 11 bases aligning to TRBD2. The CDR3 contains 16 residues. Germline V gene data show CDR1 as SGHTA and CDR2 as FQGNSA. The ends lost 1 base at V and 7 bases at J; junction bases unmatched: 9.

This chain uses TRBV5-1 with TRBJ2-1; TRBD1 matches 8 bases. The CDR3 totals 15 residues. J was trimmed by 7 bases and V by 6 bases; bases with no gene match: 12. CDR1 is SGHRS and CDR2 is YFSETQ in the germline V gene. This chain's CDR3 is CASKSAGTGANEQFF. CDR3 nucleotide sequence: TGCGCCAGCAAATCGGCCGGGACAGGAGCTAATGAGCAGTTCTTC.

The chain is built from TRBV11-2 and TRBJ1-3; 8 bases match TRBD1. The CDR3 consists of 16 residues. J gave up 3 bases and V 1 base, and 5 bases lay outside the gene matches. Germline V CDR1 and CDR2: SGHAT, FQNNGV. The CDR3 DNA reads TGTGCCAGCAGCTTAGGGGACAGGCTCAATGGAAACACCATATATTTT. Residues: CASSLGDRLNGNTIYF.

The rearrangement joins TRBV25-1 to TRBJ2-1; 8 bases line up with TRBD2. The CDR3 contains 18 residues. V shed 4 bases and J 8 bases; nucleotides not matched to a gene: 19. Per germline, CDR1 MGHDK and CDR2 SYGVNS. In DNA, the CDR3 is TGTGCCAGCAGTGCGCCTCATGGGGGCGGGGGGACTTTGGATGAGCAGTTCTTC. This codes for CASSAPHGGGGTLDEQFF.

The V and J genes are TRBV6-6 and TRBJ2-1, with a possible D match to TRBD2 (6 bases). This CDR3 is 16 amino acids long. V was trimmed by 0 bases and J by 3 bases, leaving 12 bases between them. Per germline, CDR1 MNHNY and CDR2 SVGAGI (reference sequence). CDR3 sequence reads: CASSYSGGEVYNEQFF. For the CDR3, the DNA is TGTGCCAGCAGTTACTCGGGCGGGGAGGTCTACAATGAGCAGTTCTTC.

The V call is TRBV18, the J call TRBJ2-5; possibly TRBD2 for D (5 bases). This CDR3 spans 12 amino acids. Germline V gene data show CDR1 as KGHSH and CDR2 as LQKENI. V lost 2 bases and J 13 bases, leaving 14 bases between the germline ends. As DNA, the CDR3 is TGTGCCAGCTCACCAGGTAGTAGCGACGGGTACTTC. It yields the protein CASSPGSSDGYF.

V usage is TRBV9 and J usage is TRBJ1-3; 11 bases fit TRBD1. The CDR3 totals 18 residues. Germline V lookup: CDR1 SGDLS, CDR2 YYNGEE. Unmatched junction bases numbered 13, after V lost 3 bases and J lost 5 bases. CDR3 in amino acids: CASSGSPRDRGIRNTIYF. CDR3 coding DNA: TGTGCCAGCAGCGGATCGCCCCGGGACAGGGGGATAAGAAACACCATATATTTT.

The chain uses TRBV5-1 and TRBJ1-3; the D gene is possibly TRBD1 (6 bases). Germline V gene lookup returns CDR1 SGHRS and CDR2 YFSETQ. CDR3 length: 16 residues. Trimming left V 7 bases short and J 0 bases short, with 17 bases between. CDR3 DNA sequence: TGCGCCAGCGGACCCTCGACAGGTACCTCTGGAAACACCATATATTTT. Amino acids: CASGPSTGTSGNTIYF.

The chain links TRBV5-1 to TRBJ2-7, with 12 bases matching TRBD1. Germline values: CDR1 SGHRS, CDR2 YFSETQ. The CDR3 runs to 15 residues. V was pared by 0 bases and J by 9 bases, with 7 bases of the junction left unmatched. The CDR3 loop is CASSLAGQGAHMQYF. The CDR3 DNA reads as TGCGCCAGCAGCTTGGCGGGACAGGGGGCCCATATGCAGTACTTC.

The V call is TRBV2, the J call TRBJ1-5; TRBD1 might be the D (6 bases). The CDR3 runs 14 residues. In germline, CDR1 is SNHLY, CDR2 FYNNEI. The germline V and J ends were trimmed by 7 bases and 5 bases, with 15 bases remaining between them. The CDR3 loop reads CASNRGAKDQPQHF. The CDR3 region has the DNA TGTGCCAGCAATCGGGGGGCGAAAGATCAGCCCCAGCATTTT.

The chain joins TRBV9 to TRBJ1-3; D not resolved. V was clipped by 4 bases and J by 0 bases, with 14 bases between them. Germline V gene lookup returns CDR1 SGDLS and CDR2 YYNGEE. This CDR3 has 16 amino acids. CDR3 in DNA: TGTGCCAGCAGCCACGGGAGTACGGTCTCTGGAAACACCATATATTTT. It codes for CASSHGSTVSGNTIYF.

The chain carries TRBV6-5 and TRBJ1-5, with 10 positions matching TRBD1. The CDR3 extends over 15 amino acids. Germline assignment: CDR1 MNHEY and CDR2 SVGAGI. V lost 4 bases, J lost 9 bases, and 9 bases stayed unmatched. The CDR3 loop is CASSSGQGGVRPQHF. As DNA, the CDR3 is TGTGCCAGCAGTTCCGGACAGGGGGGGGTGCGGCCCCAGCATTTT.